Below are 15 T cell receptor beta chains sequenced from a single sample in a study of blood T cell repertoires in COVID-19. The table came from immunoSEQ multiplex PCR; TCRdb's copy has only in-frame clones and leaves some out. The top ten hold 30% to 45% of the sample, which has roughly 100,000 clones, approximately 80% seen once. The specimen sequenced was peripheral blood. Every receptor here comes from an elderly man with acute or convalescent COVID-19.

For the CDR3, the DNA is TGTGCCAGCAGTTTAAACACCAGGGGATCCTACAATGAGCAGTTCTTC. It translates to CASSLNTRGSYNEQFF. This chain links TRBV28 with TRBJ2-1, with D possibly TRBD1 on 6 matching bases. The CDR3 contains 16 residues. Trimming left V 2 bases short and J 1 base short, with 12 bases between. Per the germline V gene, CDR1 is MDHEN and CDR2 is SYDVKM.

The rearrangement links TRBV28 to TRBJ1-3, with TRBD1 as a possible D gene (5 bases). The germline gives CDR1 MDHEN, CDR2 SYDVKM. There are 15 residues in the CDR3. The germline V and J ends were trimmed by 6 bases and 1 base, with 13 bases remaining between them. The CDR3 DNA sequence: TGTGCCAGCAGAGAAACAGGCCGTTCTGGAAACACCATATATTTT. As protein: CASRETGRSGNTIYF.

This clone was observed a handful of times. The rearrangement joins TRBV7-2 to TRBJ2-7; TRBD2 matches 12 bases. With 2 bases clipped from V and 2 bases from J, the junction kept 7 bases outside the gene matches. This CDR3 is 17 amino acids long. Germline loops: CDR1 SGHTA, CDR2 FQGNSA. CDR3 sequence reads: CASSLMRTSGNPYEQYF. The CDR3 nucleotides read TGTGCCAGCAGCTTAATGCGGACTAGCGGGAATCCCTACGAGCAGTACTTC.

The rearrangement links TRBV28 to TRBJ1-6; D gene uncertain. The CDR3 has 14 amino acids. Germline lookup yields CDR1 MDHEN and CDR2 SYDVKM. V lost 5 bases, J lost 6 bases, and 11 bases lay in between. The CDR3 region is CASSLQTGNSPLHF. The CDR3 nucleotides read TGTGCCAGCAGTCTCCAAACGGGTAATTCACCCCTCCACTTT.

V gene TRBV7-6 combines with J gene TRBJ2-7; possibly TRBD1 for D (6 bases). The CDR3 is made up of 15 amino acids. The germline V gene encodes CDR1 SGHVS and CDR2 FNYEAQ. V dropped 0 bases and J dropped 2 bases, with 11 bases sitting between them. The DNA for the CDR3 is TGTGCCAGCAGCTTAGCGGGGGCAGCAGCCTACGAGCAGTACTTC. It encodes CASSLAGAAAYEQYF.

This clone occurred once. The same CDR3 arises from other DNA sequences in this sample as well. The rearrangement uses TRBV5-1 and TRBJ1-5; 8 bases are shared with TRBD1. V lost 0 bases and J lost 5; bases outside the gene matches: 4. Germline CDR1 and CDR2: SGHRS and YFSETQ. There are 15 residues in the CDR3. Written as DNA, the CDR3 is TGCGCCAGCAGCTTGGCTGGACAGGGCGATCAGCCCCAGCATTTT. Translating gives CASSLAGQGDQPQHF.

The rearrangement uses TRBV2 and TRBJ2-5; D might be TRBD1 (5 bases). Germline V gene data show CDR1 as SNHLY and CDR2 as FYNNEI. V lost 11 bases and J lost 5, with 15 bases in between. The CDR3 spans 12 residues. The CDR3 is CAGSSGPETQYF. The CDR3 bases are TGTGCCGGCTCCTCAGGGCCGGAGACCCAGTACTTC.

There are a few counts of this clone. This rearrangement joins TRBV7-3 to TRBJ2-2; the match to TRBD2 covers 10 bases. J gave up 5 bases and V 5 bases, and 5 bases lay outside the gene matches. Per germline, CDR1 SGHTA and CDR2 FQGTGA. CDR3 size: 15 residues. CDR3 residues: CASSPSSGSTGELFF. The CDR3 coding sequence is TGTGCCAGCAGCCCGTCTAGCGGGAGTACCGGGGAGCTGTTTTTT. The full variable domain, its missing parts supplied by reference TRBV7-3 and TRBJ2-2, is GAGVSQTPSNKVTEKGKYVELRCDPISGHTALYWYRQSLGQGPEFLIYFQGTGAADDSGLPNDRFFAVRPEGSVSTLKIQRTERGDSAVYLCASSPSSGSTGELFFGEGSRLTVL.

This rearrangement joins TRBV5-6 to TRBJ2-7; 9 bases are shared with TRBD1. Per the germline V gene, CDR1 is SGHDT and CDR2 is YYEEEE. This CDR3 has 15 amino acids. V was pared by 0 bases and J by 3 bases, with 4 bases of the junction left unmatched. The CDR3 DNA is TGTGCCAGCAGCTTGGGAGGGACAGGGTTCTACGAGCAGTACTTC. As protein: CASSLGGTGFYEQYF.

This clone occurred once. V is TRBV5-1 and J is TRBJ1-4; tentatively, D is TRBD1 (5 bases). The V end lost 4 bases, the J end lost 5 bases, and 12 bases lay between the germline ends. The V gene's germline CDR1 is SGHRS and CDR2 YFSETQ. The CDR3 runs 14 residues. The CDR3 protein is CASSPTVRNEKLFF. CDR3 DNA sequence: TGCGCCAGCAGCCCGACAGTACGGAATGAAAAACTGTTTTTT.

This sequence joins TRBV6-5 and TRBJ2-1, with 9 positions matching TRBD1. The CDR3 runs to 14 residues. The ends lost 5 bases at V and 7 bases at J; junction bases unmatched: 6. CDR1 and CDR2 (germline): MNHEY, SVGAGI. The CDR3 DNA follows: TGTGCCAGCAGTAAGGACAGGGGTAGAAATGAGCAGTTCTTC. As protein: CASSKDRGRNEQFF.

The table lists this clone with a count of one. The CDR3 DNA sequence: TGCGCCAGCAGCCTAGGGGTGAACACCGGGGAGCTGTTTTTT. As protein: CASSLGVNTGELFF. V gene TRBV10-1 combines with J gene TRBJ2-2; D possibly corresponds to TRBD1 (5 bases). CDR3 length equals 14 residues. CDR1 is WNHNN and CDR2 is SYGVQD in the germline V gene (reference sequence). Trimming removed 6 bases at V and 1 base at J, with 9 bases between.

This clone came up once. CDR3 sequence: CASSLGWTGGGTDTQYF. CDR3 in DNA: TGTGCCAGCAGCTTAGGCTGGACAGGGGGCGGGACAGATACGCAGTATTTT. The chain links TRBV7-6 to TRBJ2-3; 11 bases fit TRBD1. This CDR3 spans 17 amino acids. Trimming removed 1 base from V and 3 bases from J; junction bases left unmatched: 6. Germline V gene sequence: CDR1 SGHVS, CDR2 FNYEAQ.

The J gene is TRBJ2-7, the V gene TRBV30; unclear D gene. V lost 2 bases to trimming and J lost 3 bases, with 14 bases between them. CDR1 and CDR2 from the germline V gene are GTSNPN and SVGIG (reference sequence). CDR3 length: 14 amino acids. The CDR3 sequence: CAWSISGWNYEQYF. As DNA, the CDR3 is TGTGCCTGGAGTATTTCCGGGTGGAACTACGAGCAGTACTTC.

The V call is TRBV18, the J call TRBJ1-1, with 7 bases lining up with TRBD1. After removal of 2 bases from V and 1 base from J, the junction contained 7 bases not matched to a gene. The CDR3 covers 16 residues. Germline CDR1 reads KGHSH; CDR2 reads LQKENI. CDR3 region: CASSPRTGRPNTEAFF. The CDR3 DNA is TGTGCCAGCTCACCAAGGACAGGAAGACCGAACACTGAAGCTTTCTTT.